This T cell receptor (beta chain) was recorded in a study of cytomegalovirus exposure and HLA in healthy donors. Study-wide results and limits: The likely origin of a cluster of highly shared sequence variants was a sequencing artifact. The study carried out a later analysis of TCR beta sequences. It associated approximately 16,000 of them with specific HLA alleles at a false discovery rate of 0.05. Follow-up analysis seemed to connect common viral pathogens with several of the most significant clusters identified.

PCR employed 60 Vbeta and 13 Jbeta primers. Sequencing was performed with immunoSEQ multiplex PCR; in TCRdb, only in-frame clones are kept and a portion is missing. The table has fewer than 250,000 clones, about four fifths seen once. V dropped 4 bases and J dropped 1; count of bases not matched to a gene: 3. The germline gives CDR1 LGHNA, CDR2 YSLEER. The CDR3 runs to 14 residues. Remarks on this clone: Its specificity is unknown.

V is TRBV4-3 and J is TRBJ1-1, with TRBD1 matching over 7 bases. The receptor was derived from a woman aged 50 to 65 in good health and CMV-seronegative. The sequencing sample was made of PBMCs. CDR3 sequence reads: CASSPSGGNTEAFF. CDR3 DNA: TGCGCCAGCAGCCCTTCAGGGGGGAACACTGAAGCTTTCTTT.